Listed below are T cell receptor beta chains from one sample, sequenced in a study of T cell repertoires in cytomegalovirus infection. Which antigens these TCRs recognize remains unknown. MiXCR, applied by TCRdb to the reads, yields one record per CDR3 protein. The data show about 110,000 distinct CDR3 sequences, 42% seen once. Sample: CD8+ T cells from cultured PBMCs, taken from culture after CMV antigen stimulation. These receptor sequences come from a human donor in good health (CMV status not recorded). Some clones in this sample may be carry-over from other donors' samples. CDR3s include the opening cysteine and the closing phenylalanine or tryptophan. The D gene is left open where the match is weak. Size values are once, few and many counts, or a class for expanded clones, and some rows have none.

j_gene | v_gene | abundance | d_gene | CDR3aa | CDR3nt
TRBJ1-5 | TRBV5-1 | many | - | CASSWAGGRNQPQHF | TGCGCCAGCAGCTGGGCGGGGGGCAGAAATCAGCCCCAGCATTTT
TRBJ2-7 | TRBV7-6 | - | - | CASSLGTDPYEQYF | TGTGCCAGCAGCTTAGGGACAGATCCCTACGAGCAGTACTTC
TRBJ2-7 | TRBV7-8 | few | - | CASSLEASDEQYF | TGTGCCAGCAGCTTAGAGGCCAGCGACGAGCAGTACTTC
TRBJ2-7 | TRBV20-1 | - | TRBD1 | CSASGTGSSYEQYF | TGCAGTGCTAGTGGGACAGGGAGTTCCTACGAGCAGTACTTC
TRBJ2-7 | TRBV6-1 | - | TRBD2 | CASSQLAGGTYEQYF | TGTGCCAGCAGTCAATTAGCGGGGGGTACCTACGAGCAGTACTTC
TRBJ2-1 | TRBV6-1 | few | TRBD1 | CASRATGEGSYNEQFF | TGTGCCAGCAGGGCAACAGGGGAAGGGTCCTACAATGAGCAGTTCTTC
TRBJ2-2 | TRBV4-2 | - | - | CASSQERYTGELFF | TGTGCCAGCAGCCAAGAGAGGTACACCGGGGAGCTGTTTTTT
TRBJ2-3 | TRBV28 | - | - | CASSLVGTPDTQYF | TGTGCCAGCAGTTTAGTAGGGACCCCAGATACGCAGTATTTT
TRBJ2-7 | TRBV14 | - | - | CASRRSGGLYEQYF | TGTGCCAGCAGGCGCAGTGGAGGGCTGTACGAGCAGTACTTC
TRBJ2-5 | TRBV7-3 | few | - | CASSLSTVETQYF | TGTGCCAGCAGCTTAAGTACCGTAGAGACCCAGTACTTC
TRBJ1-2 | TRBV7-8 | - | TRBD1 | CASSLGWGDRTYGYTF | TGTGCCAGCAGCTTAGGATGGGGGGACAGAACCTATGGCTACACCTTC
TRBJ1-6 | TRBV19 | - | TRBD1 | CASSLTGGNSPLHF | TGTGCCAGTAGCTTGACAGGGGGTAATTCACCCCTCCACTTT
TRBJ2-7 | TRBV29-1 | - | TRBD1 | CSVEGQGPSYEQYF | TGCAGCGTGGAGGGACAGGGCCCTTCCTACGAGCAGTACTTC
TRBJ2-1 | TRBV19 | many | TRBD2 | CATSVGGPGGNEQFF | TGTGCCACCTCGGTGGGGGGACCCGGGGGGAATGAGCAGTTCTTC
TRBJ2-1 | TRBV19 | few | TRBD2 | CASSIMAGGFYNEQFF | TGTGCCAGTAGTATCATGGCGGGGGGGTTCTACAATGAGCAGTTCTTC
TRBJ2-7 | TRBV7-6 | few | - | CASSHSTGPSYEQYF | TGTGCCAGCAGCCATAGCACAGGGCCATCCTACGAGCAGTACTTC
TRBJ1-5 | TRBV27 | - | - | CASSLQGYNQPQHF | TGTGCCAGCAGTTTACAGGGGTACAATCAGCCCCAGCATTTT
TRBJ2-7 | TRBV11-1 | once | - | CASSFPGTTYEQYF | TGTGCCAGCAGCTTTCCGGGTACCACCTACGAGCAGTACTTC
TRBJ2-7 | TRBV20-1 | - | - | CSAGMGVFGNEQYF | TGCAGTGCTGGGATGGGGGTATTTGGGAACGAGCAGTACTTC
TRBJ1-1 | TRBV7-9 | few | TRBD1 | CASSLGGTAGRTEAFF | TGTGCCAGCAGCTTAGGGGGGACAGCGGGGAGGACTGAAGCTTTCTTT
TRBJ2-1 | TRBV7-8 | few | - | CASSLDNYNEQFF | TGTGCCAGCAGCTTAGACAACTACAATGAGCAGTTCTTC
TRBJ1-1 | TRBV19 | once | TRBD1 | CASSTYQGAHTEAFF | TGTGCCAGTAGTACTTACCAGGGGGCGCACACTGAAGCTTTCTTT
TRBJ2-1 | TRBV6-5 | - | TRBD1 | CASVRSTGVGDDQFF | TGTGCCAGCGTCAGGTCGACAGGGGTTGGGGATGACCAGTTCTTC
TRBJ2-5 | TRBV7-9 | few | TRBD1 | CASSQTGSGETQYF | TGTGCCAGCAGCCAGACAGGGTCCGGAGAGACCCAGTACTTC
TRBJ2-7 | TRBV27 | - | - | CASSFNTDEQYF | TGTGCCAGCAGTTTCAACACTGACGAGCAGTACTTC
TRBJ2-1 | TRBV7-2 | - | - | CTSSLPNEQFF | TGTACCAGCAGCTTACCAAATGAGCAGTTCTTC
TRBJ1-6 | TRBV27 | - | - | CASSLISGGIGSPLHF | TGTGCCAGCAGTTTAATTAGCGGGGGAATTGGTTCACCCCTCCACTTT
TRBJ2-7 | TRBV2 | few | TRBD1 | CASTFGTGSYEQYF | TGTGCCAGCACCTTCGGGACAGGCTCCTACGAGCAGTACTTC
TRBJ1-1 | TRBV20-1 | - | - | CSAQYPSAEAFF | TGCAGTGCTCAATATCCCTCGGCTGAAGCTTTCTTT
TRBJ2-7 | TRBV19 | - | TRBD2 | CASSIPGGGDEQYF | TGTGCCAGTAGTATCCCGGGAGGAGGGGACGAGCAGTACTTC
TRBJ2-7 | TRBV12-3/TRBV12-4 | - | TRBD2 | CASTTGLADYEQYF | TGTGCCAGCACCACGGGACTAGCGGACTACGAGCAGTACTTC
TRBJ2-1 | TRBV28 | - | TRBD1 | CASTLWTGSYNEQFF | TGTGCCAGCACCCTTTGGACAGGGTCCTACAATGAGCAGTTCTTC
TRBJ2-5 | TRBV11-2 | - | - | CASCQGPQETQYF | TGTGCCAGCTGCCAGGGCCCCCAAGAGACCCAGTACTTC
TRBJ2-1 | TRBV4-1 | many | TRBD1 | CASSHGQGGSYNEQFF | TGCGCCAGCAGCCACGGACAGGGGGGCTCCTACAATGAGCAGTTCTTC
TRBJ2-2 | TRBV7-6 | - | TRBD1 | CASSLSQGQGYTGELFF | TGTGCCAGCAGCCTATCCCAGGGACAGGGATACACCGGGGAGCTGTTTTTT
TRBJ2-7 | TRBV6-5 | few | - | CASSYGTHDFYEQYF | TGTGCCAGCAGTTACGGGACACATGATTTCTACGAGCAGTACTTC
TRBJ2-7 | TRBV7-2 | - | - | CASSWRTVYEQYF | TGTGCCAGCAGCTGGCGGACCGTCTACGAGCAGTACTTC
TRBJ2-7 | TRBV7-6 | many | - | CASSLGPGTSYEQYF | TGTGCCAGCAGCTTAGGCCCTGGGACCTCCTACGAGCAGTACTTC
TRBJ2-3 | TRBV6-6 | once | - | CASSTRGDTDTQYF | TGTGCCAGCAGTACCCGTGGGGACACAGATACGCAGTATTTT
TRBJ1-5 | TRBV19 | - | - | CASNTQGNQPQHF | TGTGCCAGCAACACCCAGGGCAATCAGCCCCAGCATTTT
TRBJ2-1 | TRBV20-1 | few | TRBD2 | CSAPLPSGGFSYNEQFF | TGCAGTGCTCCTCTCCCCAGCGGGGGGTTTTCCTACAATGAGCAGTTCTTC
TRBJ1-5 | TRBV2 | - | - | CASRRDNSNQPQHF | TGTGCCAGCAGGAGGGACAATAGCAATCAGCCCCAGCATTTT
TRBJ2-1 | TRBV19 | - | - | CASSIGPYNEQFF | TGTGCCAGTAGTATAGGACCGTACAATGAGCAGTTCTTC
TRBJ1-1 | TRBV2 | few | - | CASNDDRGGGTEAFF | TGTGCCAGCAACGACGATCGGGGAGGCGGGACTGAAGCTTTCTTT
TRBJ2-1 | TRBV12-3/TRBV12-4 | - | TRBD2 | CASSSSSGGALRNEQFF | TGTGCCAGCAGTTCCTCTAGCGGGGGGGCCTTAAGGAATGAGCAGTTCTTC
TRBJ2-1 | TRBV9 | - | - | CASSAFPAETSGFNEQFF | TGTGCCAGCAGCGCCTTCCCGGCGGAGACTTCGGGTTTCAATGAGCAGTTCTTC
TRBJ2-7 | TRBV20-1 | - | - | CSARGPEDYEQYF | TGCAGTGCTAGAGGCCCGGAGGACTACGAGCAGTACTTC
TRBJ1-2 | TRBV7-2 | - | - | CASAPQPVNYGYTF | TGTGCCAGCGCCCCCCAGCCCGTCAACTATGGCTACACCTTC
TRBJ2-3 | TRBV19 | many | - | CASSIMKFGTDTQYF | TGTGCCAGTAGTATAATGAAGTTCGGCACAGATACGCAGTATTTT
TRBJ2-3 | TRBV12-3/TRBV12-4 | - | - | CASSLALGPKDTQYF | TGTGCCAGCAGTTTAGCCCTCGGCCCTAAAGATACGCAGTATTTT
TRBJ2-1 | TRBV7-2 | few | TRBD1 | CASSPLQGALNEQFF | TGTGCCAGCAGCCCACTTCAGGGGGCGCTTAATGAGCAGTTCTTC
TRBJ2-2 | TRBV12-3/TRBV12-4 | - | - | CASSLPHRVTGELFF | TGTGCCAGCAGTTTACCTCATAGGGTAACCGGGGAGCTGTTTTTT
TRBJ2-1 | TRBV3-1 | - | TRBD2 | CASSQGLTSGESQFF | TGTGCCAGCAGCCAAGGGTTAACTAGCGGGGAGTCTCAGTTCTTC
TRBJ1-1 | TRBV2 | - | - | CASLTNTEAFF | TGTGCCAGCCTAACTAACACTGAAGCTTTCTTT